The 8 T cell receptor beta chains below all came from one sample that was sequenced in a study of CD8 T cells in Susac syndrome. RNA, at about 0.45 to 1 ug, was reverse transcribed with random hexamers. MiXCR was run by TCRdb on the immunoSEQ multiplex PCR reads, yielding one entry per CDR3 protein. The data hold about 180,000 distinct CDR3 sequences, with 90% to 95% observed a single time. The sample consisted of CD4+ T cells from PBMCs. The receptor source for this set is a human donor with Susac syndrome.

This chain connects TRBV11-2 to TRBJ2-5; 11 bases match TRBD2. Germline V gives CDR1 SGHAT, CDR2 FQNNGV. V lost 2 bases, J lost 5 bases, and 10 bases stayed unmatched. The CDR3 extends over 17 amino acids. DNA for the CDR3: TGTGCCAGCAGCTTACTCATAACTAGCGGGAGAGCTGAGACCCAGTACTTC. Protein sequence: CASSLLITSGRAETQYF.

This clonotype was seen a single time. The chain employs TRBV12-3 or TRBV12-4 and TRBJ1-2; unclear D gene. Trimming pared 1 base from V and 4 bases from J, leaving 4 bases between. This CDR3 has 12 amino acids. The CDR3 sequence is CASSLGPYGYTF. The CDR3 DNA sequence: TGTGCCAGCAGTTTAGGTCCCTATGGCTACACCTTC.

The chain employs TRBV30 and TRBJ2-5; 8 nucleotides agree with TRBD2. Germline CDR1 is GTSNPN and CDR2 is SVGIG (reference sequence). The trim removed 0 bases at V and 1 base at J, leaving 7 bases unmatched. CDR3 length: 16 residues. CDR3 sequence reads: CAWSVLREGLQETQYF. CDR3 in DNA: TGTGCCTGGAGTGTACTACGGGAGGGACTCCAAGAGACCCAGTACTTC.

V is TRBV20-1 and J is TRBJ1-1; 12 nucleotides line up with TRBD1. The V gene end was trimmed by 4 bases and the J gene end by 3 bases; junction bases not matched to a gene: 9. The CDR3 covers 16 residues. The germline V gene encodes CDR1 DFQATT and CDR2 SNEGSKA (reference sequence). CDR3 DNA sequence: TGCAGTGCTAAAGCGGGGACAGGGGGCCCCTACACTGAAGCTTTCTTT. Translated, it gives CSAKAGTGGPYTEAFF.

The V call is TRBV7-2, the J call TRBJ2-1; weak D call: TRBD1 (7 bases). Trimming cost V 4 bases and J 2 bases, with 21 bases left between them. Germline V gene data show CDR1 as SGHTA and CDR2 as FQGNSA. This CDR3 spans 18 amino acids. The CDR3 DNA reads as TGTGCCAGCAGCTCCAGGGGGGCTGGGACGACCGCCTACAATGAGCAGTTCTTC. Translation: CASSSRGAGTTAYNEQFF.

This chain links TRBV29-1 with TRBJ2-3; D gene unclear. Looked up from germline, CDR1 is SQVTM and CDR2 is ANQGSEA. The CDR3 runs 15 residues. Between the trimmed V and J ends, which lost 4 bases and 1 base, there was a span of 15 bases. In nucleotides, the CDR3 is TGCAGCGTTGGATCGTCGCCCTGGGGCACAGATACGCAGTATTTT. Residues: CSVGSSPWGTDTQYF.

CDR3 sequence (DNA): TGCGCCAGCAGCCAAAGGTCACTAGCGGGAGAGTGGACCAAAAACATTCAGTACTTC. Translation: CASSQRSLAGEWTKNIQYF. The J gene is TRBJ2-4, the V gene TRBV4-3; the match to TRBD2 covers 11 bases. This CDR3 is built from 19 residues. CDR1 LGHNA and CDR2 YSLEER come from the germline V gene. V lost 2 bases and J lost 2; bases outside the gene matches: 11.

The chain joins TRBV12-3 or TRBV12-4 to TRBJ2-2; D gene ambiguous. V was shortened by 6 bases and J by 3 bases, with 5 bases between the two germline ends. CDR3 size: 12 residues. The CDR3 bases are TGTGCCAGCAGAAGTCACACCGGGGAGCTGTTTTTT. Translating gives CASRSHTGELFF.